This is a list of T cell receptor beta chains from one sample in a study of cytomegalovirus exposure and HLA in healthy donors. Some clones are missing from TCRdb's copy, which holds only in-frame ones; the method was immunoSEQ multiplex PCR. In the table there are 200,000 to 250,000 clones, more than 75% of which are singletons. The sequencing sample was made of PBMCs. These receptors all stem from a human donor in good health. The CDR3 runs from the conserved cysteine through the conserved F or W. The D gene is left open where the match is weak. Some rows mark clone size as missing; the rest say once, few, many or name a class of expanded clone.

v_gene: TRBV29-1
abundance: NA
j_gene: TRBJ2-2
d_gene: NA
CDR3nt: TGCAGCGCTCCCCGGGACTTCACCGGGGAGCTGTTTTTT
CDR3aa: CSAPRDFTGELFF

v_gene: TRBV4-1
abundance: NA
j_gene: TRBJ2-1
d_gene: NA
CDR3nt: TGCGCCAGCAGCCAGAAGCCCCTTTCCCGATACAATGAGCAGTTCTTC
CDR3aa: CASSQKPLSRYNEQFF

v_gene: TRBV28
abundance: NA
j_gene: TRBJ1-1
d_gene: NA
CDR3nt: TGTGTCAGCACCCCCATGGGGGGGGGAACTGAAGCTTTCTTT
CDR3aa: CVSTPMGGGTEAFF

v_gene: TRBV10-3
abundance: NA
j_gene: TRBJ2-1
d_gene: TRBD1
CDR3nt: TGTGCCATCAGTGAAAACAGGGGGCAAATTTCACCTGAGCAGTTCTTC
CDR3aa: CAISENRGQISPEQFF

v_gene: TRBV7-3
abundance: NA
j_gene: TRBJ2-3
d_gene: NA
CDR3nt: TGTGCCAGCAGCCACCGCGAGCGGGTCACAGATACGCAGTATTTT
CDR3aa: CASSHRERVTDTQYF

v_gene: TRBV27
abundance: NA
j_gene: TRBJ2-5
d_gene: NA
CDR3nt: TGTGCCAGCAGTCCCGCAGGACACGGGACCCAGTACTTC
CDR3aa: CASSPAGHGTQYF

v_gene: TRBV6-1
abundance: NA
j_gene: TRBJ2-5
d_gene: NA
CDR3nt: TGTGCCAGCAGGGGCCCATCGTCGGTCCAAGAGACCCAGTACTTC
CDR3aa: CASRGPSSVQETQYF

v_gene: TRBV4-1
abundance: NA
j_gene: TRBJ2-6
d_gene: TRBD2
CDR3nt: TGCGCCAGCAGCCCGGGCGGGGGAAAGTCGTATGGGGCCAACGTCCTGACTTTC
CDR3aa: CASSPGGGKSYGANVLTF

v_gene: TRBV27
abundance: NA
j_gene: TRBJ2-7
d_gene: NA
CDR3nt: TGTGCCAGCCACGGAGGCGGGTCCTACGAGCAGTACTTC
CDR3aa: CASHGGGSYEQYF

v_gene: TRBV7-2
abundance: few
j_gene: TRBJ1-2
d_gene: TRBD1
CDR3nt: TGTGCCAGCAGCTCGCACGGGACAGCCTATGGCTACACCTTC
CDR3aa: CASSSHGTAYGYTF

v_gene: TRBV4-2
abundance: NA
j_gene: TRBJ2-1
d_gene: TRBD2
CDR3nt: TGTGCCAGCAGCCCGACTAGCGGGAGACGGGGTTACAATGAGCAGTTCTTC
CDR3aa: CASSPTSGRRGYNEQFF

v_gene: TRBV5-8
abundance: NA
j_gene: TRBJ2-7
d_gene: TRBD2
CDR3nt: TGTGCCAGCAGCTCGACTAGCGGCTCCTACGAGCAGTACTTC
CDR3aa: CASSSTSGSYEQYF

v_gene: TRBV10-3
abundance: NA
j_gene: TRBJ2-1
d_gene: TRBD2
CDR3nt: TGTGCCATCAGGGGACTAGCGGGAGGTGAGCAGTTCTTC
CDR3aa: CAIRGLAGGEQFF

v_gene: TRBV5-6
abundance: NA
j_gene: TRBJ2-5
d_gene: NA
CDR3nt: TGTGCCAGCAGCTGGACCTTAGCGAGCCGGGGAGAGACCCAGTACTTC
CDR3aa: CASSWTLASRGETQYF

v_gene: TRBV29-1
abundance: once
j_gene: TRBJ2-7
d_gene: TRBD2
CDR3nt: TGCAGCGTCGGGATAGCGGGAGGGCCTAGCGAGCAGTACTTC
CDR3aa: CSVGIAGGPSEQYF

v_gene: TRBV2
abundance: NA
j_gene: TRBJ2-5
d_gene: NA
CDR3nt: TGTGCCAGCTGCGGGAACCTCCAAGAGACCCAGTACTTC
CDR3aa: CASCGNLQETQYF

v_gene: TRBV7-9
abundance: NA
j_gene: TRBJ2-1
d_gene: NA
CDR3nt: TGTGCCAGCAGCTCCCCGCTAGGCCACAATGAGCAGTTCTTC
CDR3aa: CASSSPLGHNEQFF

v_gene: TRBV4-2
abundance: NA
j_gene: TRBJ2-7
d_gene: NA
CDR3nt: TGTGCCAGCAGCCAAAGACTATACGACGAGCAGTACTTC
CDR3aa: CASSQRLYDEQYF

v_gene: TRBV19
abundance: NA
j_gene: TRBJ1-1
d_gene: TRBD1
CDR3nt: TGTGCCAGTACATTCGACAGGGGGAGGAGCATGAACACTGAAGCTTTCTTT
CDR3aa: CASTFDRGRSMNTEAFF

v_gene: TRBV7-9
abundance: NA
j_gene: TRBJ1-6
d_gene: NA
CDR3nt: TGTGCCAGCAGCTCCCCGGGGGGTAATTCACCCCTCCACTTT
CDR3aa: CASSSPGGNSPLHF

v_gene: TRBV7-2
abundance: NA
j_gene: TRBJ2-3
d_gene: TRBD2
CDR3nt: TGTGCCAGCAGCTTGGGGGGGGGTCTTACAGATACGCAGTATTTT
CDR3aa: CASSLGGGLTDTQYF

v_gene: TRBV28
abundance: once
j_gene: TRBJ2-1
d_gene: NA
CDR3nt: TGTGCCAGCAGTCCAGGTCTTCTCAATGAGCAGTTCTTC
CDR3aa: CASSPGLLNEQFF

v_gene: TRBV4-3
abundance: NA
j_gene: TRBJ2-3
d_gene: TRBD2
CDR3nt: TGCGCCAGCAGCCAAGACTCTAGCGGTGGTTCGGGATCGCAGTATTTT
CDR3aa: CASSQDSSGGSGSQYF

v_gene: TRBV5-1
abundance: NA
j_gene: TRBJ2-5
d_gene: TRBD2
CDR3nt: TGCGCCAGCAGCTTCGGGCTAGCGGTACTACAAGAGACCCAGTACTTC
CDR3aa: CASSFGLAVLQETQYF

v_gene: TRBV2
abundance: NA
j_gene: TRBJ2-5
d_gene: TRBD2
CDR3nt: TGTGCCAGCAGTGTTAGCGGGAGATCTTCAGAGACCCAGTACTTC
CDR3aa: CASSVSGRSSETQYF

v_gene: TRBV2
abundance: NA
j_gene: TRBJ2-5
d_gene: TRBD1
CDR3nt: TGTGCCACCCCGACAGGGCGGGAGACCCAGTACTTC
CDR3aa: CATPTGRETQYF

v_gene: TRBV5-6
abundance: once
j_gene: TRBJ2-7
d_gene: NA
CDR3nt: TGTGCCAGCACCCAGGAAGGCAGGGTCGGCGAGCAGTACTTC
CDR3aa: CASTQEGRVGEQYF

v_gene: TRBV18
abundance: NA
j_gene: TRBJ2-3
d_gene: NA
CDR3nt: TGTGCCAGCTCACCTGATAGTGCAGATACGCAGTATTTT
CDR3aa: CASSPDSADTQYF

v_gene: TRBV14
abundance: NA
j_gene: TRBJ2-1
d_gene: NA
CDR3nt: TGTGCCAGCAGCCAAGATTTGCCCCCTGGGAGACATGAGCAGTTCTTC
CDR3aa: CASSQDLPPGRHEQFF

v_gene: TRBV27
abundance: NA
j_gene: TRBJ2-5
d_gene: TRBD2
CDR3nt: TGTGCCAGCAGTTCGTCCGGACTAGCGGGAGACGGAGAGACCCAGTACTTC
CDR3aa: CASSSSGLAGDGETQYF

v_gene: TRBV7-2
abundance: few
j_gene: TRBJ1-2
d_gene: NA
CDR3nt: TGTGCCAGCAGCTTAGCGGCGGAGCTCCCTTATGGCTACACCTTC
CDR3aa: CASSLAAELPYGYTF

v_gene: TRBV2
abundance: NA
j_gene: TRBJ1-5
d_gene: NA
CDR3nt: TGTGCCAGCAGTCCGGGAGACCTGGGCAATCAGCCCCAGCATTTT
CDR3aa: CASSPGDLGNQPQHF

v_gene: TRBV27
abundance: NA
j_gene: TRBJ2-2
d_gene: TRBD2
CDR3nt: TGTGCCAGCAGTTTCCTAGCGGGAGAAGAGCTGTTTTTT
CDR3aa: CASSFLAGEELFF

v_gene: TRBV28
abundance: NA
j_gene: TRBJ1-5
d_gene: TRBD1
CDR3nt: TGTGCCAGCAGTTTCCCGGACAGGGATCAGCCCCAGCATTTT
CDR3aa: CASSFPDRDQPQHF

v_gene: TRBV29-1
abundance: NA
j_gene: TRBJ2-7
d_gene: TRBD1
CDR3nt: TGCAGCGGGGGACAGGGCCTATGTTACTTC
CDR3aa: CSGGQGLCYF

v_gene: TRBV2
abundance: NA
j_gene: TRBJ2-5
d_gene: NA
CDR3nt: TGTGCCAGCAGTACCCTTCGGGGGGCGGAGACCCAGTACTTC
CDR3aa: CASSTLRGAETQYF

v_gene: TRBV9
abundance: once
j_gene: TRBJ1-3
d_gene: NA
CDR3nt: TGTGCCAGCAGCCCCTCCGGGAGGGAGATTGGAAACACCATATATTTT
CDR3aa: CASSPSGREIGNTIYF

v_gene: TRBV9
abundance: NA
j_gene: TRBJ1-4
d_gene: NA
CDR3nt: TGTGCCAGCAGCGTAGATGGGGCAGGTGAAAAACTGTTTTTT
CDR3aa: CASSVDGAGEKLFF

v_gene: TRBV15
abundance: NA
j_gene: TRBJ2-7
d_gene: TRBD1
CDR3nt: TGTGCCACCAGCGGGACAGTAACCTACGAGCAGTACTTC
CDR3aa: CATSGTVTYEQYF

v_gene: TRBV6-5
abundance: NA
j_gene: TRBJ2-3
d_gene: TRBD1
CDR3nt: TGTGCCAGCAGACCGACAGGGGCAAGCACAGATACGCAGTATTTT
CDR3aa: CASRPTGASTDTQYF

v_gene: TRBV18
abundance: NA
j_gene: TRBJ2-7
d_gene: TRBD1
CDR3nt: TGTGCCAGCTCACAGACAGACAGGGGATCCTACGAGCAGTACTTC
CDR3aa: CASSQTDRGSYEQYF

v_gene: TRBV2
abundance: few
j_gene: TRBJ1-2
d_gene: TRBD1
CDR3nt: TGTGCCAGCTTAAGGGACAGGGCCTCTGATGGCTACACCTTC
CDR3aa: CASLRDRASDGYTF

v_gene: TRBV21-1
abundance: NA
j_gene: TRBJ2-5
d_gene: NA
CDR3nt: TGTGCCAGCAGCAAGGGACAGGAAGAGACCCAGTACTTC
CDR3aa: CASSKGQEETQYF

v_gene: TRBV11-2
abundance: few
j_gene: TRBJ1-2
d_gene: NA
CDR3nt: TGTGCCAGCAGCTTAGTCCCAGGGGCTATTGGCTACACCTTC
CDR3aa: CASSLVPGAIGYTF

v_gene: TRBV19
abundance: NA
j_gene: TRBJ1-6
d_gene: NA
CDR3nt: TGTGCCAGTAATCGGGACTACTATAATTCACCCCTCCACTTT
CDR3aa: CASNRDYYNSPLHF

v_gene: TRBV29-1
abundance: NA
j_gene: TRBJ1-1
d_gene: NA
CDR3nt: TGCAGCGTTGAAGATCCTAATGAGGGGGTGACTGAAGCTTTCTTT
CDR3aa: CSVEDPNEGVTEAFF

v_gene: TRBV5-1
abundance: once
j_gene: TRBJ2-6
d_gene: TRBD1
CDR3nt: TGCGCCAGCAGCTTGGAACGACAGGGGTTAAACAACGTCCTGACTTTC
CDR3aa: CASSLERQGLNNVLTF

v_gene: TRBV5-1
abundance: NA
j_gene: TRBJ2-1
d_gene: NA
CDR3nt: TGCGCCAGCACGATAAGCGGACTCTTGTACAATGAGCAGTTCTTC
CDR3aa: CASTISGLLYNEQFF

v_gene: TRBV4-3
abundance: NA
j_gene: TRBJ2-7
d_gene: TRBD2
CDR3nt: TGCGCCAGCAGCCAAGAGACTAGCGGGAGGGCCTTGTACGAGCAGTACTTC
CDR3aa: CASSQETSGRALYEQYF

v_gene: TRBV19
abundance: NA
j_gene: TRBJ1-5
d_gene: TRBD1
CDR3nt: TGTGCCAGTAGTATCGACAGGGCCCGAACCAGTCAGCCCCAGCATTTT
CDR3aa: CASSIDRARTSQPQHF